These T cell receptor beta chains were read from a single sample in a study of blood T cell repertoires in COVID-19. Measured with immunoSEQ multiplex PCR; TCRdb has only the in-frame clones, and not every one. The sample has tens of thousands of clones; 75% to 90% are singletons. Sequences were obtained from peripheral blood. Every receptor here comes from a man aged 55-75 years with acute or convalescent COVID-19. CDR3s include the opening cysteine and the closing phenylalanine or tryptophan. The D gene is left open where the match is weak. Clone size, where shown, is once, few, many, or a class for clones that have expanded.

clone size,V gene,D gene,J gene,CDR3 protein,CDR3 DNA
-,TRBV28,-,TRBJ2-7,CASSDPPGTKPYEQYF,TGTGCCAGCAGTGACCCGCCGGGGACAAAGCCCTACGAGCAGTACTTC
-,TRBV5-1,-,TRBJ1-1,CASSLLVNTEAFF,TGCGCCAGCAGCTTGTTAGTGAACACTGAAGCTTTCTTT
-,TRBV5-1,TRBD1,TRBJ2-1,CASRPTGERNEQFF,TGCGCCAGCAGGCCCACAGGGGAACGGAATGAGCAGTTCTTC
-,TRBV29-1,-,TRBJ2-2,CSVAGGRDTGELFF,TGCAGCGTTGCGGGGGGCCGCGACACCGGGGAGCTGTTTTTT
-,TRBV25-1,-,TRBJ1-6,CASRAPGSPLHF,TGTGCCAGCAGGGCCCCGGGATCACCCCTCCACTTT
once,TRBV11-2,-,TRBJ1-3,CASSSQWNTIYF,TGTGCCAGCAGCTCACAGTGGAACACCATATATTTT
-,TRBV10-2,TRBD1,TRBJ2-7,CASSESLPPGQGSSYEQYF,TGCGCCAGCAGTGAGTCCTTACCCCCCGGACAGGGAAGCTCCTACGAGCAGTACTTC
-,TRBV30,-,TRBJ1-2,CAWSGRKGYGYTF,TGTGCCTGGAGTGGAAGGAAGGGGTATGGCTACACCTTC
-,TRBV6-5,-,TRBJ2-7,CASKTTYEQYF,TGTGCCAGCAAGACAACTTACGAGCAGTACTTC
-,TRBV7-2,-,TRBJ1-3,CASSLLYSGNTIYF,TGTGCCAGCAGCTTACTGTACTCTGGAAACACCATATATTTT
-,TRBV6-5,TRBD1,TRBJ1-5,CASSPQGQGVQPQHF,TGTGCCAGCAGCCCACAAGGACAGGGTGTTCAGCCCCAGCATTTT
once,TRBV7-9,TRBD1,TRBJ2-4,CASSSRVPGQLAKNIQYF,TGTGCCAGCAGCTCGCGAGTACCGGGACAGCTAGCCAAAAACATTCAGTACTTC
-,TRBV2,-,TRBJ1-5,CASTRGGAQNQPQHF,TGTGCCAGCACCAGAGGGGGGGCGCAGAATCAGCCCCAGCATTTT
-,TRBV10-3,TRBD1,TRBJ1-2,CAISEGTAFGYTF,TGTGCCATCAGTGAGGGGACAGCCTTTGGCTACACCTTC
-,TRBV2,TRBD1,TRBJ2-3,CASTRDRYTDTQYF,TGTGCCAGCACAAGGGACAGGTACACAGATACGCAGTATTTT
once,TRBV29-1,TRBD1,TRBJ2-7,CSVLTGASYEQYF,TGCAGCGTCCTAACAGGGGCCTCCTACGAGCAGTACTTC
-,TRBV7-3,-,TRBJ2-3,CASSHLTESDTQYF,TGTGCCAGCAGCCACCTAACAGAGTCAGATACGCAGTATTTT
-,TRBV4-2,TRBD1,TRBJ1-5,CASSQATGESNQPQHF,TGTGCCAGCAGCCAAGCCACAGGGGAGAGCAATCAGCCCCAGCATTTT
-,TRBV5-4,TRBD2,TRBJ2-7,CASSKTSGSSYEQYF,TGTGCCAGCAGCAAGACTAGCGGGAGCTCTTACGAGCAGTACTTC
-,TRBV15,TRBD1,TRBJ1-2,CATRAQGAPSSNYGYTF,TGTGCCACCAGAGCACAGGGGGCGCCCTCCTCTAACTATGGCTACACCTTC
-,TRBV18,TRBD1,TRBJ2-6,CASSPNTGGLSGANVLTF,TGTGCCAGCTCACCAAACACAGGGGGCCTCTCTGGGGCCAACGTCCTGACTTTC
-,TRBV5-1,TRBD2,TRBJ2-3,CASSLGGTSGTDTQYF,TGCGCCAGCAGCCTAGGGGGGACTAGCGGGACAGATACGCAGTATTTT
-,TRBV5-1,-,TRBJ1-3,CASRGTAGRVF,TGCGCCAGCAGAGGGACTGCCGGGCGGGTTTTT
-,TRBV10-3,-,TRBJ1-1,CASRLGNTEAFF,TGTGCCTCTAGACTGGGGAACACTGAAGCTTTCTTT
once,TRBV2,-,TRBJ2-5,CASSVRWQETQYF,TGTGCCAGCAGTGTCAGGTGGCAAGAGACCCAGTACTTC
-,TRBV6-5,-,TRBJ2-7,CATGRHEQYF,TGTGCCACGGGGAGACACGAGCAGTACTTC
-,TRBV7-8,TRBD1,TRBJ2-7,CASSQGQGTKDEQYF,TGTGCCAGCTCTCAGGGACAGGGAACGAAGGACGAGCAGTACTTC
-,TRBV5-6,TRBD1,TRBJ2-6,CASSSRTTGATSGANVLTF,TGTGCCAGCAGCTCCCGGACCACAGGGGCAACCTCTGGGGCCAACGTCCTGACTTTC
-,TRBV27,-,TRBJ1-6,CASSQGGNNSPLHF,TGTGCCAGCAGCCAGGGAGGAAATAATTCACCCCTCCACTTT
-,TRBV10-1,TRBD2,TRBJ2-1,CASSGSPRLAGDNEQFF,TGCGCCAGCAGTGGCTCCCCGAGACTAGCGGGAGACAATGAGCAGTTCTTC
-,TRBV6-1,-,TRBJ1-3,CASRGGLSGNTIYF,TGTGCCAGCAGGGGAGGGCTCTCTGGAAACACCATATATTTT
-,TRBV7-6,-,TRBJ1-1,CASSFGEGLNTEAFF,TGTGCCAGCAGCTTTGGGGAGGGCTTGAACACTGAAGCTTTCTTT
few,TRBV5-6,-,TRBJ1-6,CASSLSSEGGSPLHF,TGTGCCAGCAGCTTGTCTTCGGAGGGAGGGTCACCCCTCCACTTT
-,TRBV15,TRBD2,TRBJ2-7,CATSRGLASNEQYF,TGTGCCACCAGCAGAGGACTAGCGAGTAACGAGCAGTACTTC
once,TRBV7-8,-,TRBJ1-1,CASSFGGGTEAFF,TGTGCCAGCAGCTTCGGGGGAGGCACTGAAGCTTTCTTT
-,TRBV28,TRBD1,TRBJ2-2,CASSSFPGTGDGELFF,TGTGCCAGCAGTTCGTTTCCCGGGACAGGGGACGGGGAGCTGTTTTTT
once,TRBV12-3/TRBV12-4,-,TRBJ1-2,CASSWGGIGYTF,TGTGCCAGCAGTTGGGGGGGCATAGGCTACACCTTC
-,TRBV11-2,-,TRBJ2-5,CASSPPAGAGETQYF,TGTGCCAGCAGCCCCCCGGCGGGGGCCGGGGAGACCCAGTACTTC
once,TRBV30,-,TRBJ1-4,CAWSGSPGADNEKLFF,TGTGCCTGGAGTGGCTCCCCGGGAGCCGATAATGAAAAACTGTTTTTT
-,TRBV6-2/TRBV6-3,-,TRBJ2-6,CASSPYTGSGANVLTF,TGTGCCAGCAGCCCTTACACAGGTTCTGGGGCCAACGTCCTGACTTTC
-,TRBV18,-,TRBJ1-1,CASSPRVNTEAFF,TGTGCCAGCTCACCGAGGGTGAACACTGAAGCTTTCTTT
-,TRBV13,TRBD2,TRBJ2-1,CASSFLAGEVFF,TGTGCCAGCAGCTTTTTAGCGGGAGAGGTGTTCTTC
-,TRBV15,-,TRBJ1-5,CATSRAGVLGNQPQHF,TGTGCCACCAGCAGAGCGGGGGTCCTGGGCAATCAGCCCCAGCATTTT
-,TRBV9,-,TRBJ2-3,CASSVESTDTDTQYF,TGTGCCAGCAGCGTAGAATCTACAGACACAGATACGCAGTATTTT
once,TRBV9,-,TRBJ1-1,CASSGDKPEAFF,TGTGCCAGCAGCGGGGACAAGCCTGAAGCTTTCTTT
-,TRBV28,-,TRBJ1-6,CASNGSQGKYSPLHF,TGTGCCAGCAACGGGTCTCAGGGCAAGTATTCACCCCTCCACTTT
-,TRBV4-1,-,TRBJ2-1,CASSQEGATIYNEQFF,TGCGCCAGCAGCCAAGAGGGAGCGACCATATACAATGAGCAGTTCTTC
-,TRBV7-3,TRBD1,TRBJ2-5,CASSQGDRDRETQYF,TGTGCCAGCAGCCAGGGGGACAGGGATCGGGAGACCCAGTACTTC
-,TRBV27,TRBD2,TRBJ2-1,CASQGTSGGNEQFF,TGTGCCAGCCAAGGGACTAGCGGGGGCAATGAGCAGTTCTTC
-,TRBV10-3,-,TRBJ1-3,CAMSEAGSGNTIYF,TGTGCCATGTCAGAAGCCGGGTCTGGAAACACCATATATTTT
-,TRBV7-2,-,TRBJ2-4,CASSFSSGLDIQYF,TGTGCCAGCAGCTTTTCTTCCGGGTTGGACATTCAGTACTTC
-,TRBV6-1,-,TRBJ1-1,CASSEARKREGTEAFF,TGTGCCAGCAGTGAAGCGCGGAAAAGGGAGGGCACTGAAGCTTTCTTT
-,TRBV30,TRBD2,TRBJ2-5,CAWKPSGGKETQYF,TGTGCCTGGAAGCCTTCGGGGGGGAAAGAGACCCAGTACTTC